The sequence of this T cell receptor (beta chain) was determined in a study of metastatic and nonmetastatic thyroid tumors. For the study at large: Repertoire data that came from the blood and tumor or nodule tissue of malignant and benign thyroid patients were compared. General study results and limits: Reports indicated that malignant thyroid tumors showed significantly higher TCR beta diversity than benign nodules did, in blood and tumor.

Not a single patient had been given any form of treatment at any point before undergoing thyroid surgery. Concerning this clone: The antigen is not known. The junction shows a germline mismatch at one end, possibly a read error.

From germline, CDR1 is LNHDA and CDR2 SQIVND (reference sequence). This CDR3 is built from 14 residues. Using MiXCR, TCRdb re-called clones from the PCR reads. The sample yields about 20,000 clones, over 20% seen once. The clonotype originates from a male donor with papillary thyroid cancer or a benign thyroid nodule (not recorded which). Some clones in this sample may be carry-over from other donors' samples. Sequencing used tumor tissue. This chain links TRBV19 with TRBJ2-7; D may be TRBD2 (6 bases). CDR3 sequence: CARSLGGVSYEQDF. DNA for the CDR3: TGTGCCCGTAGTCTGGGCGGGGTCTCCTACGAGCAGGACTTC.